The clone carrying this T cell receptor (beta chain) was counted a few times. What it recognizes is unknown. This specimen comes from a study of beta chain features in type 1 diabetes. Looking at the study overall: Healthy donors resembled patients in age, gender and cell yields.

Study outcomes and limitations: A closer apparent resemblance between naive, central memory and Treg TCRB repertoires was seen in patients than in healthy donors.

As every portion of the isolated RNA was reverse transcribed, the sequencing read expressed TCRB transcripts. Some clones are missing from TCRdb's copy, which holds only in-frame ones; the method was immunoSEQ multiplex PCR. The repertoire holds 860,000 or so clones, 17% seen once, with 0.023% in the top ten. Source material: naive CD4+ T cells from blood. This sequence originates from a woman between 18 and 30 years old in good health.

For the CDR3, the DNA is TGTGCCAGCAGCTCCCCGGGACTAGCAAGCCCCAGCTCCTACAATGAGCAGTTCTTC. Its translation is CASSSPGLASPSSYNEQFF. The chain employs TRBV11-1 and TRBJ2-1; TRBD2 aligns across 9 bases. V trimming: 4 bases; J trimming: 0 bases; junction bases outside the gene matches: 13. CDR3 length: 19 residues. The V gene's germline CDR1 is SGHAT and CDR2 FQDESV (reference sequence).